This paragraph covers one TCR beta chain sequence. This entry is derived from a study of CD8+CD57+ T cells in acquired aplastic anemia. For sequencing, patients were chosen who had shown expansion of CD8+CD57+ cells by flow cytometry. The V and J ends lost 1 base and 7 bases respectively, with 11 bases between them. CDR1 and CDR2 from the germline V gene are LNHDA and SQIVND (reference sequence). CDR3 length: 14 residues. CDR3 and TCR beta VDJ profiling relied on a genomic DNA template. TCRdb reprocessed the reads via MiXCR and lists one record per CDR3 protein. Of around 430,000 distinct CDR3 sequences in the sample, around 33% were seen once.

This TCR was sampled from a human donor with aplastic anemia. The chain joins TRBV19 to TRBJ2-1, with D possibly TRBD2 on 5 matching bases. Sequencing was carried out using sorted CD4+, CD8+, or CD8+CD57+ T cells (not recorded which) from PBMCs. In DNA, the CDR3 is TGTGCCAGTAGTATAGTTTCCGGGGTAAATGAGCAGTTCTTC. Translated, it gives CASSIVSGVNEQFF. The full variable domain, completed using reference TRBV19 and TRBJ2-1, is DGGITQSPKYLFRKEGQNVTLSCEQNLNHDAMYWYRQDPGQGLRLIYYSQIVNDFQKGDIAEGYSVSREKKESFPLTVTSAQKNPTAFYLCASSIVSGVNEQFFGPGTRLTVL.